This T cell receptor (beta chain) appears in the sequencing data of a study of blood T cell repertoires in COVID-19. For the study at large: Samples came from the United States, Italy and Spain, spanning acute and convalescent COVID-19. From T cells, B-cell-depleted T cells, or PBMCs came the material, which was cDNA or gDNA.

Per the study methods: Amplified reference gene primers provided the basis for estimating nucleated cell counts. The data were produced by immunoSEQ multiplex PCR, yet TCRdb's version contains in-frame clones alone and is incomplete. V, J and clone size were drawn from that table, and D and trimming were deduced from the DNA. The repertoire has fewer than 350,000 clones, approximately 86% of them found once; the top ten carry around 14%. Seattle enrolled patients during active infection and tracked them longitudinally. This CDR3 spans 14 amino acids. Losses at the gene ends were 5 bases for V and 4 bases for J; bases not matched to a gene: 6. The germline gives CDR1 KGHDR, CDR2 SFDVKD.

The V call is TRBV24-1, the J call TRBJ2-5, with 7 nucleotides matching TRBD1. This TCR came from a woman aged 70-85 years with COVID-19, enrolled during active disease. Sequenced: peripheral blood. The CDR3 loop reads CATSANRQGETQYF. The DNA of the CDR3 is TGTGCCACCAGTGCAAATAGACAGGGAGAGACCCAGTACTTC.